This T cell receptor (beta chain) was captured by sequencing in a study of shared clonotypes between healthy human individuals. Each sample came from a Caucasian adult donor living in Nashville, Tennessee. CDR3 length equals 15 residues. Germline assignment: CDR1 LNHDA and CDR2 SQIVND (reference sequence). With V trimmed by 0 bases and J by 2 bases, 4 bases remained unmatched. Profiled with immunoSEQ multiplex PCR; TCRdb holds only in-frame clones, not every one. The data hold 150,000 to 200,000 clones, with roughly 93% observed a single time. The receptor comes from a woman between 25 and 40 years old in good health. This sequence joins TRBV19 and TRBJ2-7; TRBD1 agrees at 7 bases. Sequencing used naive CD4+ T cells sorted from blood. Indicated subset: CD45RA+ positively selected. CDR3 in DNA: TGTGCCAGTAGTATAGAGAGGGGACAGACCTACGAGCAGTACTTC. Residues: CASSIERGQTYEQYF.